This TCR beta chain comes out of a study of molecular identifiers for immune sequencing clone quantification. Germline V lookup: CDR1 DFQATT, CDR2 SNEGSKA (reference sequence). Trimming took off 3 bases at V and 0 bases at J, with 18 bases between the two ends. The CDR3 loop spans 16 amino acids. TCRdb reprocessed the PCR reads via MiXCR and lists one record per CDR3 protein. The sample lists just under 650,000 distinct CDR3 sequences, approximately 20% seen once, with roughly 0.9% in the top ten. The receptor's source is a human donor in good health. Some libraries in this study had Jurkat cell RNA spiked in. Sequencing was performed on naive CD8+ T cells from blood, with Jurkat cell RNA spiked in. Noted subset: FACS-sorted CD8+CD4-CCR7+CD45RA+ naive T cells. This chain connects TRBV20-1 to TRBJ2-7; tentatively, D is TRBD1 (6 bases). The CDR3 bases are TGCAGTGCTAGTGACCCTCGCGACAGGACCTCCTACGAGCAGTACTTC. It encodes CSASDPRDRTSYEQYF.